A selection of T cell receptor beta chains follows, all from one sample in a study of T cells in Graves' hyperthyroidism and ophthalmopathy. A single record per CDR3 protein comes from TCRdb applying MiXCR to the multiplex PCR reads. Of fewer than 650,000 distinct CDR3 sequences listed, 14% were seen once; the top ten hold over 11%. Sequencing used blood. These receptors were taken from a woman in her thirties or forties with Graves' hyperthyroidism. CDR3s include the opening cysteine and the closing phenylalanine or tryptophan. Fields, in order: D gene, J gene, clone size, CDR3 length, V gene, CDR3 protein, CDR3 DNA. A D gene is named only where the DNA matches it firmly. Some rows have no size entry. The others give once, few or many, or a class for an expanded clone.

TRBD1 | TRBJ1-1 | - | 14 | TRBV7-8 | CASSIRQGDTEAFF | TGTGCCAGCAGCATTAGACAGGGTGATACTGAAGCTTTCTTT
TRBD2 | TRBJ2-7 | many | 16 | TRBV18 | CASSPGTSGISYEQYF | TGTGCCAGCTCACCCGGGACTAGCGGCATCTCCTACGAGCAGTACTTC
- | TRBJ1-1 | - | 12 | TRBV14 | CASSPRVAEAFF | TGTGCCAGCAGCCCGCGGGTCGCTGAAGCTTTCTTT
- | TRBJ2-3 | - | 12 | TRBV13 | CASSPQLDTQYF | TGTGCCAGCAGCCCCCAACTAGATACGCAGTATTTT
TRBD1 | TRBJ2-7 | many | 13 | TRBV2 | CTSSVQGAGEQYF | TGTACCAGCAGTGTACAGGGGGCAGGGGAGCAGTACTTC
- | TRBJ2-7 | many | 12 | TRBV20-1 | CSALPYSAEQYF | TGCAGTGCCCTCCCCTACTCGGCCGAGCAGTACTTC
- | TRBJ2-5 | few | 13 | TRBV19 | CASSMRKRETQYF | TGTGCCAGTAGTATGCGGAAACGAGAGACCCAGTACTTC
TRBD2 | TRBJ2-5 | - | 15 | TRBV20-1 | CSARVGAGGPETQYF | TGCAGTGCTAGAGTGGGAGCGGGAGGCCCAGAGACCCAGTACTTC
- | TRBJ1-4 | many | 13 | TRBV20-1 | CSAQETTNEKLFF | TGCAGTGCTCAGGAAACAACTAATGAAAAACTGTTTTTT
TRBD1 | TRBJ2-3 | few | 16 | TRBV12-3/TRBV12-4 | CASTQAGTGAPDTQYF | TGTGCCAGCACTCAGGCCGGGACAGGGGCTCCAGATACGCAGTATTTT
- | TRBJ1-4 | many | 14 | TRBV5-1 | CASSLAGAEEKLFF | TGCGCCAGCAGCTTGGCAGGGGCGGAGGAAAAACTGTTTTTT
- | TRBJ2-2 | - | 13 | TRBV7-9 | CASSFGVPGELFF | TGTGCCAGCAGCTTTGGTGTTCCCGGGGAGCTGTTTTTT
TRBD2 | TRBJ2-7 | many | 15 | TRBV29-1 | CSVLLGLAGGYEQYF | TGCAGCGTTCTACTGGGACTAGCGGGAGGCTACGAGCAGTACTTC
- | TRBJ2-2 | - | 13 | TRBV10-1 | CASKRNNTGELFF | TGCGCCAGCAAACGGAACAACACCGGGGAGCTGTTTTTT
- | TRBJ1-4 | - | 15 | TRBV9 | CASSPRGSYNEKLFF | TGTGCCAGCAGCCCCCGGGGCAGCTATAATGAAAAACTGTTTTTT
- | TRBJ1-2 | many | 13 | TRBV12-3/TRBV12-4 | CASSPLTSRGYTF | TGTGCCAGCAGTCCCCTAACGTCTCGTGGCTACACCTTC
- | TRBJ2-2 | many | 13 | TRBV28 | CASSSGQTGELFF | TGTGCCAGCAGTTCCGGACAGACCGGGGAGCTGTTTTTT
TRBD1 | TRBJ2-1 | - | 16 | TRBV9 | CASSPQTGSSYNEQFF | TGTGCCAGCAGCCCTCAGACAGGGAGTTCCTACAATGAGCAGTTCTTC
TRBD2 | TRBJ2-1 | many | 16 | TRBV24-1 | CATSGREGVQYNEQFF | TGTGCCACCAGTGGACGGGAGGGCGTTCAGTACAATGAGCAGTTCTTC
- | TRBJ2-7 | many | 14 | TRBV20-1 | CSATVGDLAYEQYF | TGCAGTGCTACCGTGGGGGACCTAGCCTACGAGCAGTACTTC
TRBD1 | TRBJ2-5 | many | 15 | TRBV20-1 | CSALRLTGGRETQYF | TGCAGTGCTCTCCGCCTGACAGGGGGAAGGGAGACCCAGTACTTC
- | TRBJ2-2 | - | 15 | TRBV6-1 | CASKEGRVTGGELFF | TGTGCCAGCAAAGAGGGGCGAGTTACGGGCGGGGAGCTGTTTTTT
TRBD2 | TRBJ2-7 | many | 15 | TRBV7-9 | CASSLLGGGLSEQYF | TGTGCCAGCAGCTTATTGGGGGGAGGGCTTTCCGAGCAGTACTTC
- | TRBJ2-5 | many | 14 | TRBV20-1 | CSAMRWDYQETQYF | TGCAGTGCTATGAGGTGGGACTACCAAGAGACCCAGTACTTC
TRBD2 | TRBJ2-1 | many | 23 | TRBV7-2 | CASSLSLALSPQTWREVYNEQFF | TGTGCCAGCAGCCTATCCTTGGCGTTATCCCCCCAAACTTGGCGGGAGGTCTACAATGAGCAGTTCTTC
- | TRBJ2-3 | - | 14 | TRBV30 | CAWSLAGSLDTQYF | TGTGCCTGGAGTCTGGCGGGTTCCTTGGATACGCAGTATTTT
- | TRBJ2-1 | - | 15 | TRBV9 | CASSVAATTNNEQFF | TGTGCCAGCAGCGTAGCAGCGACAACTAACAATGAGCAGTTCTTC
- | TRBJ2-1 | many | 16 | TRBV27 | CASSPGPNGFFGEQFF | TGTGCCAGCAGTCCCGGACCCAACGGGTTCTTTGGTGAGCAGTTCTTC
- | TRBJ2-5 | many | 13 | TRBV6-1 | CASSDTVQETQYF | TGTGCCAGCAGCGATACAGTGCAAGAGACCCAGTACTTC
TRBD1 | TRBJ2-1 | - | 14 | TRBV5-1 | CASNRGPSYNEQFF | TGCGCCAGTAACAGGGGGCCTTCCTACAATGAGCAGTTCTTC
- | TRBJ2-3 | - | 15 | TRBV5-4 | CASSRDGTSTDTQYF | TGTGCCAGCAGCCGGGACGGAACTAGCACAGATACGCAGTATTTT
TRBD1 | TRBJ2-7 | many | 14 | TRBV6-1 | CASSYRQGGYEQYF | TGTGCCAGCAGTTATAGACAGGGGGGCTACGAGCAGTACTTC
- | TRBJ2-3 | - | 16 | TRBV9 | CASSGRGPPMADTQYF | TGTGCCAGCAGCGGGAGGGGGCCCCCGATGGCCGATACGCAGTATTTT
- | TRBJ2-5 | - | 10 | TRBV29-1 | CSVLRETQYF | TGCAGCGTTCTCCGGGAGACCCAGTACTTC
- | TRBJ1-2 | many | 13 | TRBV6-1 | CASVGQTTYGYTF | TGTGCCAGCGTTGGGCAGACCACCTATGGCTACACCTTC
TRBD1 | TRBJ2-5 | many | 15 | TRBV6-1 | CASSGQGAIQETQYF | TGTGCCAGCAGTGGACAGGGGGCCATTCAAGAGACCCAGTACTTC
- | TRBJ1-2 | few | 12 | TRBV6-4 | CATETATNGYTF | TGTGCCACCGAGACAGCAACTAATGGCTACACCTTC
- | TRBJ1-5 | - | 14 | TRBV7-2 | CASSLGWSNQPQHF | TGTGCCAGCAGCTTAGGGTGGAGCAATCAGCCCCAGCATTTT
TRBD1 | TRBJ2-1 | - | 17 | TRBV5-1 | CASSPMGQLSSYNEQFF | TGCGCCAGCAGCCCTATGGGACAGTTAAGCTCCTACAATGAGCAGTTCTTC
TRBD2 | TRBJ2-1 | - | 17 | TRBV11-2 | CASSSSGRALSYNEQFF | TGTGCCAGCAGCTCTAGCGGGAGGGCCCTCTCCTACAATGAGCAGTTCTTC
- | TRBJ2-3 | many | 15 | TRBV12-3/TRBV12-4 | CASKGSSEVTDTQYF | TGTGCCAGCAAGGGGTCCAGCGAAGTCACAGATACGCAGTATTTT
TRBD1 | TRBJ2-7 | many | 15 | TRBV5-1 | CASSTAGTERYEQYF | TGCGCCAGCAGCACCGCCGGGACAGAGAGATACGAGCAGTACTTC
TRBD1 | TRBJ1-2 | many | 15 | TRBV7-8 | CASSQGTGAPYGYTF | TGTGCCAGCAGCCAAGGGACAGGGGCGCCCTATGGCTACACCTTC
TRBD1 | TRBJ1-4 | many | 15 | TRBV2 | CASSPSRDRGEKLFF | TGTGCCAGCAGTCCCTCCCGGGACAGGGGTGAAAAACTGTTTTTT
TRBD2 | TRBJ2-1 | - | 14 | TRBV20-1 | CSANSGRSYNEQFF | TGCAGTGCCAATAGCGGGAGGTCCTACAATGAGCAGTTCTTC
TRBD1 | TRBJ2-7 | - | 15 | TRBV4-2 | CASSFIRDSSYEQYF | TGTGCCAGCAGCTTCATCCGGGACAGCTCCTACGAGCAGTACTTC
- | TRBJ2-1 | few | 12 | TRBV2 | CASTALYNEQFF | TGTGCCAGCACCGCCTTATACAATGAGCAGTTCTTC
- | TRBJ1-2 | many | 15 | TRBV18 | CASSPKEQGHYGYTF | TGTGCCAGCTCACCAAAGGAGCAGGGCCACTATGGCTACACCTTC
TRBD1 | TRBJ2-3 | many | 18 | TRBV5-1 | CASSLRDRGPIITDTQYF | TGCGCCAGCAGCTTGAGGGACAGGGGCCCTATTATCACAGATACGCAGTATTTT
TRBD2 | TRBJ2-1 | few | 15 | TRBV20-1 | CSARRLAGDNNEQFF | TGCAGTGCTCGCCGACTAGCGGGAGATAATAATGAGCAGTTCTTC
- | TRBJ2-7 | many | 12 | TRBV27 | CASIGGVYEQYF | TGTGCCAGCATCGGGGGTGTCTACGAGCAGTACTTC
TRBD1 | TRBJ2-7 | many | 14 | TRBV20-1 | CSAIAGQGAYEQYF | TGCAGTGCCATTGCGGGACAGGGGGCCTACGAGCAGTACTTC
TRBD1 | TRBJ1-1 | - | 19 | TRBV18 | CASSPGQVKFAGVNTEAFF | TGTGCCAGCTCACCAGGACAGGTAAAGTTCGCAGGTGTGAACACTGAAGCTTTCTTT
TRBD1 | TRBJ2-3 | many | 16 | TRBV28 | CASTPGWGQGADTQYF | TGTGCCAGCACCCCCGGGTGGGGACAGGGGGCAGATACGCAGTATTTT
TRBD1 | TRBJ2-5 | - | 12 | TRBV29-1 | CSVGQGQETQYF | TGCAGCGTCGGACAGGGACAAGAGACCCAGTACTTC